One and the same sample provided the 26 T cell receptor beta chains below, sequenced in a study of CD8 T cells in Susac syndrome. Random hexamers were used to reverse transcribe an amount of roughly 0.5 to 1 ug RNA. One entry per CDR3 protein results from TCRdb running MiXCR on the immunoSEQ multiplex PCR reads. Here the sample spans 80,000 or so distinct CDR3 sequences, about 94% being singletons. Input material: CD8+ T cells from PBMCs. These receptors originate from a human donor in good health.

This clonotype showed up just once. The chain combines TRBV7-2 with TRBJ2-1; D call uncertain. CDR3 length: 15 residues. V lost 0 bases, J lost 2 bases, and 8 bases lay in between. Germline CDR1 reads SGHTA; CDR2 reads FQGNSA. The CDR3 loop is CASSLAVVTYNEQFF. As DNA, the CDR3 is TGTGCCAGCAGCTTAGCGGTGGTAACCTACAATGAGCAGTTCTTC.

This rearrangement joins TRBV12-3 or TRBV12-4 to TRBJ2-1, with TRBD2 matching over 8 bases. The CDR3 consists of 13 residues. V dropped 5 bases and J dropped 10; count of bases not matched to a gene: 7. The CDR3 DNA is TGTGCCAGCAGTCTTGACCCGGGGGGGGAGCAGTTCTTC. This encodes CASSLDPGGEQFF.

CDR3 in DNA: TGTGCCAGCAGGACAGGGGACACCGGGGAGCTGTTTTTT. Encoded protein: CASRTGDTGELFF. The chain is built from TRBV27 and TRBJ2-2, with TRBD1 matching 8 bases. Looked up from germline, CDR1 is MNHEY and CDR2 is SMNVEV (reference sequence). CDR3 length equals 13 residues. The V and J ends lost 6 bases and 3 bases, in that order; junction bases with no gene match: 0.

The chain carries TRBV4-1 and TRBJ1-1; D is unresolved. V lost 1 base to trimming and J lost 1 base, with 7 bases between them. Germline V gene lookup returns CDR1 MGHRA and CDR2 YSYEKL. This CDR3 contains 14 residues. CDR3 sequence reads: CASSQVLRNTEAFF. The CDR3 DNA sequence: TGCGCCAGCAGCCAAGTTTTGCGGAACACTGAAGCTTTCTTT.

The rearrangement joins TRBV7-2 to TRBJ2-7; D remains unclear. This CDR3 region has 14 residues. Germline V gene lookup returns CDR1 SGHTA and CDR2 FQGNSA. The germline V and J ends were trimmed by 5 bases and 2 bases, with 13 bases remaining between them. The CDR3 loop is CASSLLLGPYEQYF. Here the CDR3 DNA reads TGTGCCAGCAGCCTACTGCTAGGACCCTACGAGCAGTACTTC.

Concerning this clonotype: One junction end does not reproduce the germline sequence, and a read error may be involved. The CDR3 loop reads CGSPGGMVTDTQYF. CDR3 sequence (DNA): TGTGGCAGCCCAGGGGGTATGGTCACAGATACGCAGTATTTT. This chain uses TRBV2 with TRBJ2-3; 7 bases line up with TRBD1. This CDR3 is built from 14 residues. Germline V gene lookup returns CDR1 SNHLY and CDR2 FYNNEI.

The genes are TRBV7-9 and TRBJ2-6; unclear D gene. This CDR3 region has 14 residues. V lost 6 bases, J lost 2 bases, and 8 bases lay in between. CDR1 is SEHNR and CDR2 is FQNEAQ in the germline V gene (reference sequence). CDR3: CASSPTPGANVLTF. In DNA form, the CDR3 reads TGTGCCAGCAGTCCGACTCCTGGGGCCAACGTCCTGACTTTC.

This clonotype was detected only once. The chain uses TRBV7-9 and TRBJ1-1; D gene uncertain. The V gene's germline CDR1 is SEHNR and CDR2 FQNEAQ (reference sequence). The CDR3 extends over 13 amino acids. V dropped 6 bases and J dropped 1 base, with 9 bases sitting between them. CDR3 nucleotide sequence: TGTGCCAGCAGACTAGGTGGGAACACTGAAGCTTTCTTT. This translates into CASRLGGNTEAFF. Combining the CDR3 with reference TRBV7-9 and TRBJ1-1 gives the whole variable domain DTGVSQNPRHKITKRGQNVTFRCDPISEHNRLYWYRQTLGQGPEFLTYFQNEAQLEKSRLLSDRFSAERPKGSFSTLEIQRTEQGDSAMYLCASRLGGNTEAFFGQGTRLTVV.

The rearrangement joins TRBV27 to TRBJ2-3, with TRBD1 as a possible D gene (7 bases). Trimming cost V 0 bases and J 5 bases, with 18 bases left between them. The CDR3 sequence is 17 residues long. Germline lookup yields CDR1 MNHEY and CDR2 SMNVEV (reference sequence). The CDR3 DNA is TGTGCCAGCAGTTTATCCCGGACAGGCCCCGGGGGAGATACGCAGTATTTT. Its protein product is CASSLSRTGPGGDTQYF.

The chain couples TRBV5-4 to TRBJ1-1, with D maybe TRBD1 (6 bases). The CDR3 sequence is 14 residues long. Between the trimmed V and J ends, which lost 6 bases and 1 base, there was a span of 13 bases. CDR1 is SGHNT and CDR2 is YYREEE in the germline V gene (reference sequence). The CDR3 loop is CASNLQGTNTEAFF. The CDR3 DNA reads TGTGCCAGCAATCTCCAGGGGACGAACACTGAAGCTTTCTTT.

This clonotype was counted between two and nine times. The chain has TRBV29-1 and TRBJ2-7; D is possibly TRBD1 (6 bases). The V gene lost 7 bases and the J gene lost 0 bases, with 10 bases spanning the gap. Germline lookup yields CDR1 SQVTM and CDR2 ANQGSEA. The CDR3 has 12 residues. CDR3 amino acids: CSGGQSSYEQYF. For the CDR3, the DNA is TGCAGCGGGGGGCAGAGCTCCTACGAGCAGTACTTC.

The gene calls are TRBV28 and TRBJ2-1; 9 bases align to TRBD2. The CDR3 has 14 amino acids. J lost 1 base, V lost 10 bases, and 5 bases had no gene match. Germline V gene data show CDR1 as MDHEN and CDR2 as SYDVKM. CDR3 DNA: TGTGCCACCTTAGCGGGAGAGTCCTACAATGAGCAGTTCTTC. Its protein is CATLAGESYNEQFF.

The CDR3 here is CASSFVRGSDTQYF. The CDR3 region has the DNA TGTGCCAGCAGTTTCGTCCGGGGGTCAGATACGCAGTATTTT. This sequence joins TRBV28 and TRBJ2-3; a possible D gene is TRBD2 (6 bases). The germline V gene has CDR1 MDHEN and CDR2 SYDVKM. The CDR3 spans 14 residues. With 3 bases removed from V and 4 bases from J, the gap between germline ends came to 11 bases.

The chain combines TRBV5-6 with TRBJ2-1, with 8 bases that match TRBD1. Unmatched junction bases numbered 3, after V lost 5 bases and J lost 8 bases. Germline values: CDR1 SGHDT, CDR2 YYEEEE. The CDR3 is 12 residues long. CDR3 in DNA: TGTGCCAGCAGATTGACAGGGGATGAGCAGTTCTTC. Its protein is CASRLTGDEQFF.

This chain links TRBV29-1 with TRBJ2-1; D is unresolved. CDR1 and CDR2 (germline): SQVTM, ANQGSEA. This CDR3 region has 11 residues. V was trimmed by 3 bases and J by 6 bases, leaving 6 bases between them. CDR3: CSVDSPNEQFF. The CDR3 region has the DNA TGCAGCGTTGATTCCCCCAATGAGCAGTTCTTC.

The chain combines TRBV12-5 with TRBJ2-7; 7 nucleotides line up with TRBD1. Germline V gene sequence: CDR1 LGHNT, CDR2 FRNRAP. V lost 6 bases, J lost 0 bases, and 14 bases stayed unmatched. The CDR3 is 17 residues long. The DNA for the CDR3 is TGTGCTAGTGGCTACCCGCCCTCGGGACAGAGCTCCTACGAGCAGTACTTC. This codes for CASGYPPSGQSSYEQYF.

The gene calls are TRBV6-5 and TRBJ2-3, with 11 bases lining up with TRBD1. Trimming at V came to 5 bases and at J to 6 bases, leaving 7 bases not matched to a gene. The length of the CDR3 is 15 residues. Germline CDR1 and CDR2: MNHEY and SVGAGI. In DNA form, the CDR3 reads TGTGCCAGCAGTCCAAGGACAGGGGGCAGGGATACGCAGTATTTT. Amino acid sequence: CASSPRTGGRDTQYF.

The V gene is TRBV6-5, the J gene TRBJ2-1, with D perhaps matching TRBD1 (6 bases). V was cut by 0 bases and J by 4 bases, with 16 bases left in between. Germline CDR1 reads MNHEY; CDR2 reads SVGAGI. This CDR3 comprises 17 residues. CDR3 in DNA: TGTGCCAGCAGTTACTCCTCACAACCCGACAGGTACAATGAGCAGTTCTTC. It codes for CASSYSSQPDRYNEQFF.

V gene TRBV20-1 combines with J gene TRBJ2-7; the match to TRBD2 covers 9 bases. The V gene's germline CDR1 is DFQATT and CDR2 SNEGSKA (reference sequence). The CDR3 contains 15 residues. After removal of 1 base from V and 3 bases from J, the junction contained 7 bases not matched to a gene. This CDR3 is CSARALRGGLYEQYF. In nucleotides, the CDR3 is TGCAGTGCTAGAGCCCTGCGGGGGGGACTCTACGAGCAGTACTTC.

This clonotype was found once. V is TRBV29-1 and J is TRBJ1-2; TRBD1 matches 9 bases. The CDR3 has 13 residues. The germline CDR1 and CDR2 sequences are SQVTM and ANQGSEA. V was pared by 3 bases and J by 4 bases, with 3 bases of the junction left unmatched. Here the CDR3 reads CSVEGDRVYGYTF. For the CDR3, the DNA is TGCAGCGTTGAGGGGGACAGGGTCTATGGCTACACCTTC.

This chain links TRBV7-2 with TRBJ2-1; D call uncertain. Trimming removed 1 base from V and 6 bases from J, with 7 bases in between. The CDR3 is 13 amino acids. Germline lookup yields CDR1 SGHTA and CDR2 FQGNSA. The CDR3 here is CASSLGTANEQFF. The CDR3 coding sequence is TGTGCCAGCAGCTTAGGGACGGCCAATGAGCAGTTCTTC.

The CDR3 DNA is TGTGCCAGCAGCGAGGCCGTTTTCGAGGGCGAGGCTGAAGCTTTCTTT. Protein sequence: CASSEAVFEGEAEAFF. The chain is built from TRBV9 and TRBJ1-1; no clear D gene. The germline CDR1 and CDR2 sequences are SGDLS and YYNGEE. V was clipped by 3 bases and J by 6 bases, with 21 bases between them. The CDR3 has 16 residues.

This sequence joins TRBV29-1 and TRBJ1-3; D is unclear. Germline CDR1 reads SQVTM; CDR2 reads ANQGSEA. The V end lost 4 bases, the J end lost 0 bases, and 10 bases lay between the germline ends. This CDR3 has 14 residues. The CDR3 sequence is CSVADSSSGNTIYF. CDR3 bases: TGCAGCGTTGCGGACTCGTCCTCTGGAAACACCATATATTTT.

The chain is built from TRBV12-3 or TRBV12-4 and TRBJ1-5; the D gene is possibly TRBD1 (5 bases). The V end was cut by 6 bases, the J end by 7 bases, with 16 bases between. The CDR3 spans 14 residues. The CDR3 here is CASSLGPGEQPQHF. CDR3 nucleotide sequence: TGTGCCAGCAGCCTCGGCCCGGGGGAACAGCCCCAGCATTTT.

The CDR3 sequence is CASSSTGGNGNEQFF. CDR3 nucleotides: TGCGCCAGCAGCTCGACAGGGGGCAACGGCAATGAGCAGTTCTTC. The chain has TRBV5-1 and TRBJ2-1, with 10 bases fitting TRBD1. Germline V gene data show CDR1 as SGHRS and CDR2 as YFSETQ. V lost 3 bases and J lost 6; bases outside the gene matches: 6. There are 15 residues in the CDR3.

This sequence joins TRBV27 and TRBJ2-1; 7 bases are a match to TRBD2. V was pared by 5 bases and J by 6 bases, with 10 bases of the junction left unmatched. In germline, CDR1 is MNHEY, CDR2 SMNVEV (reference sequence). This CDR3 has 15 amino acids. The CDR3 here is CASSRFAGAPNEQFF. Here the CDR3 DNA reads TGTGCCAGCAGTCGGTTCGCGGGAGCCCCCAATGAGCAGTTCTTC.